This paragraph covers one T cell receptor (beta chain) sequence. It lacks a known antigen. No much larger clone exists at a distance of one base, and base qualities are not known. The data originate from a study of cytomegalovirus exposure and HLA in healthy donors (dated by TCRdb to the late 2010s). Describing the broader study: In an earlier analysis of approximately 500 of the donors, approximately 260 Gb of sequence data and 100 million or so unique TCR beta sequences from 150 million to 200 million T cells were reported. A later analysis re-examined previously published TCR beta repertoires from more than 550 donors and added high-resolution HLA genotyping to investigate patterns of TCR occurrence. High-throughput TCR immunosequencing, statistical association of individual TCRs with disease status, and machine learning were combined to predict cytomegalovirus infection status. Donor age, sex, ethnicity and CMV serostatus were collected together with the repertoire data. Among the roughly 400 genotyped donors, about 83% belonged to the genetic ancestry cluster associated with self-reported Caucasian donors. Rather than using new phenotypic data, the later analysis identified candidate immune exposures from TCR beta sequences and from how often those sequences occurred across donors. An early release covering more than 500 HLA-typed donors comprised approximately 300 gigabases of sequencing data and around 86 million unique TCR sequences. The study was designed to test whether signatures of past pathogen exposure could be identified by cataloging public T cell receptors. A later genetic analysis used genome-wide SNP genotypes for about 60% of the roughly 700 donors, treating that subset as a discovery cohort. HLA typing included class I and class II loci at four-digit resolution. About 5 DR-DQ haplotypes were handled as single units for association and clustering, since linkage in the cohort was strong. Among about 400 genotyped donors of the cohort, an average of roughly 230,000 unique TCR beta nucleotide sequences was sequenced per donor, of which about 19% were non-productive. A separate validation cohort of over 95 different subjects was used in addition to the 666-subject first cohort. The study profiled the T cell repertoires of under 850 subjects by immunosequencing and related them to cytomegalovirus serostatus. An earlier analysis of some 500 of the donors applied high-throughput TCR beta sequencing to assess whether each TCR beta V gene segment acted as functional or pseudogenic. The number of typed donors differed by locus: about 620-630 for A, B, C, DRB1 and DQB1; 522 for DQA1; some 610 for DPA1; and roughly 450 for DPB1. Every discovery cohort repertoire had been produced on one sequencing platform. Overall study results and their limits: Compared with equally common non-associated chains, HLA-associated TCR beta chains in a later analysis were more clonally expanded and had lower generation probabilities. Assigning TCR associations to individual alleles was difficult when HLA alleles, especially DR and DQ, strongly co-occurred. A later analysis reported that several top co-occurrence clusters appeared linked to parvovirus B19, influenza, CMV and Epstein-Barr virus. Some IMGT-functional V segments, including TRBV6-2 and TRBV6-3, could not be distinguished by the 87-base-pair reads and were therefore excluded. In an earlier analysis of approximately 590 of the donors, most TCR beta V segments were observed in productive rearrangements about 90% or about 30% of the time, broadly matching IMGT annotations. A later analysis found that TCR association rates varied across HLA loci, with DRB1 alleles showing the most associated TCRs and HLA-C alleles the fewest. Roughly uniform sequencing depth across donors was assumed in presence/absence analyses, although this assumption may not hold. The study gave a list of about 150 TCR beta chains associated with cytomegalovirus. Across donors, most TCR sequences were observed very rarely, whereas some public TCRs were present in many individuals. It was suggested by the authors that the approach could potentially be generalized to other disease states and immunological phenotypes. This cohort had only TCR beta chains sequenced, and the lack of alpha or paired-chain data limited which features could be detected. Compared with the approximately 710-donor mean, donors in an Asian-associated ancestry cluster had fewer N-insertions in productive TCRs, according to a later genetic analysis. Linkage disequilibrium might explain the correlated functional status among segregating V segments, but an unknown experimental factor could not be ruled out. The earlier analysis of around 600 of the donors excluded roughly 17 rarely observed V segments, including chromosome 9 orphons, because counts were too low. Three of the identified cytomegalovirus-associated TCR beta chains were confirmed in vitro to be specific for cytomegalovirus antigens. For the cohort, immune exposure information was limited to CMV serostatus. The classifier was reported to diagnose cytomegalovirus status with high specificity and sensitivity in both the original cohort and the validation cohort. In a later genetic analysis, a missense DCLRE1C variant was associated with V-gene and J-gene trimming of TCR beta chains, and the association was replicated in an independent cohort. Specific HLA alleles were associated with more than 15,000 TCR beta sequences at a false discovery rate of 0.05 in a later analysis. A further reported finding was that TCR beta sequences accurately predicted the HLA-A and HLA-B alleles for most subjects in the first cohort. The sequencing pipeline was judged likely to have produced a cluster of highly shared sequence variants as a technical artifact. A later analysis found that most CMV-associated TCR beta chains appeared HLA-restricted, with HLA associations seemingly driven largely by CMV exposure. Because some donors lacked HLA typing at each locus, the association tests relied only on the typed subset.

Receptor libraries were prepared by the immunoSEQ multiplex PCR assay. For the multiplex PCR, a mixture combining 60 forward primers for TCR Vbeta segments and 13 reverse primers for TCR Jbeta segments was used. A multiplex PCR assay on genomic DNA amplified the CDR3 region of rearranged TCR beta genes. Amplified TCR beta libraries were sequenced as 87-base-pair reads on the Illumina HiSeq System. The authors' analysis ran thus. In a later analysis, tens of millions of unique TCR beta chains were counted across the approximately 620 repertoires, and roughly 11 million of these chains were shared by at least two donors. Raw reads were error-corrected and collapsed into unique sequences with a nearest-neighbor algorithm that merged closely related sequences to remove PCR and sequencing errors. CDR3 sequences were aligned to IMGT reference sequences to assign V, D and J gene segments. Each retained sequence needed at least a six-nucleotide match to both a V gene segment and a J gene segment. A rearrangement was called productive if the CDR3 had no stop codons and remained in frame with V and J, and every other rearrangement was called non-productive. Following IMGT convention, CDR3 was defined as the stretch from the second conserved V-encoded cysteine to the conserved J-encoded phenylalanine. In an earlier analysis of approximately 590 of the donors, sequences lacking an unambiguous match to a single V gene segment were excluded. An earlier analysis of around 600 of the donors classified V segments as functional when productive rearrangements were above 56.7% and as segregating when the standard deviation between donors was above 5%. A statistical classification framework was built for diagnosing cytomegalovirus status from the catalog of TCR beta chain sequences. V and J gene assignment, in a later analysis, came from comparing TCR nucleotide sequences with IMGT/GENE-DB human TR gene sequences. A later analysis assigned CDR3 sequences and most-parsimonious VDJ recombination scenarios with the TCRdist pipeline. A later analysis defined each TCR beta chain by its CDR3 amino acid sequence plus V-gene family, and excluded reads lacking a unique V-gene family. A later analysis removed 500 to 650 highly shared, low-generation-probability nucleotide sequences to deal with suspected cross-contamination and a sequencing artifact. In a later analysis, a clonal expansion index was calculated for each public chain from normalized within-repertoire ranks of inferred template counts. A later analysis computed generation probabilities with a VDJ recombination model fitted to out-of-frame rearrangements, and checked the results against IGoR. A later analysis scored TCR-TCR, TCR-HLA and TCR-CMV co-occurrence with hypergeometric tests, applying a repertoire-size bias correction to TCR pairs. A later analysis estimated false discovery rates by permuting HLA or CMV assignments 20 times. In a later analysis, co-occurring TCRs were grouped using DBSCAN, with TCRdist sequence similarity added in when clustering inside HLA-allele-positive subsets. Repertoires with fewer than 30,000 or more than 120,000 public chains were left out of co-occurrence clustering, as were about 5 repertoires with anomalous nucleotide sharing. Sourced from immuneACCESS, this table was stored by TCRdb with only in-frame sequences that have V and J called. A share of the clones is absent; for the studies checked, an unresolved V gene accounts for under half, and the remainder has no known explanation. V, J and clone size reflect that table, while D and trimming were determined from the DNA. In all, the sample holds some 170,000 clones, and roughly 80% of those were seen once. Approximately 5% of the sample goes to the ten largest clones.

The cohort comprised around 690 healthy bone marrow donors. At the time of sampling, all cohort members were nominally healthy, though unrecorded immune exposures were likely present. The donor tested CMV seropositive, placing the donor among the 290 or so seropositive members of the cohort. A peripheral blood sample was collected from each donor, and TCR beta sequencing was performed on peripheral blood mononuclear cells. Genomic DNA was extracted from the blood cell samples with the Qiagen DNeasy Blood Extraction Kit. As encoded in the germline V gene, CDR1 is SGHAT while CDR2 is FQNNGV. The V end gives up 0 bases and the J end 7 bases, leaving 7 bases in the junction not matched to a gene. CDR3 length: 17 amino acids, cysteine to phenylalanine. The kept DNA is CDR3 alone, 51 bases in frame from the first base.

What was sequenced was PBMCs. The rearrangement combines TRBV11-2 with TRBJ2-1; 12 nucleotides in the junction match TRBD2. This TCR was recovered from a woman between 18 and 30 years old in good health and CMV-seropositive. The nucleotides read TGTGCCAGCAGCTTAGAGGCTAGCGGGGGGGCTATGAATGAGCAGTTCTTC. Translation gives CASSLEASGGAMNEQFF.